This T cell receptor beta chain comes out of a study of a mutant IDH1 vaccine in newly diagnosed glioma. Turning to the study itself: In weeks 1, 3, 5, 7, 11, 15, 19 and 23, patients were vaccinated. A roughly 62% male, around 38% female split and a mean age of roughly 37 years characterized treated patients. Previous care, which was radiotherapy, temozolomide, or both, most often involved both.

Time point here: week 23, last vaccination. It was 300 ug of mutant IDH1 20-mer peptide that made up each vaccine dose, given with topical imiquimod. Comment on this clone: Antigen unknown.

The V gene end was trimmed by 4 bases and the J gene end by 4 bases; junction bases not matched to a gene: 8. Germline CDR1 is SGHTA and CDR2 is FQGTGA. The CDR3 sequence is 17 residues long. Data came from immunoSEQ multiplex PCR; TCRdb stores just in-frame clones and leaves some out. The table records under 85,000 clones, around 83% of them present only once. The receptor was isolated from a woman between 45 and 60 years old with glioma. The sequencing used PBMCs, collected from a glioma patient whose treatment included an IDH1 peptide vaccine. V is TRBV7-3 and J is TRBJ2-1; 12 nucleotides line up with TRBD2. This CDR3 is CASSSPTSGSRYNEQFF. The CDR3 region has the DNA TGTGCCAGCAGCTCACCGACTAGCGGGAGTCGGTACAATGAGCAGTTCTTC.